The sequence of this T cell receptor beta chain was determined in a study of blood T cell repertoires in COVID-19 (dated by TCRdb to the early 2020s). For the wider study: Samples covering the acute and convalescent phases of COVID-19 were provided by collaborators in the United States, Italy and Spain. The prospective study material was composed of cDNA or gDNA derived from T cells, B-cell-depleted T cells, or PBMCs. The dataset comprised deeply sampled blood TCRbeta repertoires from subjects exposed to, actively infected with, or recovered from COVID-19. The repertoires were released in a freely available public database meant as a resource for research on the immune response to SARS-CoV-2. Samples came from the ongoing ImmuneRACE study (first 160 participants) plus 1,254 subjects from 6 global collaborators. Nearly every sample came with metadata listing a de-identified subject ID, COVID-19 status, age in years and sex. Where available, HLA class I and class II types were taken from metadata supplied by the sample provider and were not determined by assay-based typing. Here is what the overall study found, with its caveats: The amount of clinical and demographic metadata varied by source and participant and was provided uncurated.

TCRbeta CDR3 regions were amplified from genomic DNA by means of the immunoSEQ Assay, a bias-controlled multiplex PCR. The study's processing was this. The number of nucleated cells in each sample was estimated from the amplification of reference gene primers within the assay. Sequence reads were collapsed and filtered to measure the absolute abundance of every unique TCRbeta CDR3 rearrangement. Productive Simpson clonality was computed per sample as the square root of Simpson's diversity index over productive rearrangements. Here the immuneACCESS table is served through TCRdb, limited to in-frame sequences with V and J called. Missing clones are a known gap in these copies; in checked studies unresolved V genes cover under half, and the rest lacks a known reason. V and J calls plus clone size are reproduced from that table; the DNA served to infer D and trimming. The sample table records 250,000 or so clones; 80% to 90% of these occur just once. The ten largest account for 4.1% of the sample.

In the prospective study, participants were about 18 to 95 years old, resided in about two dozen geographic areas of the United States, and were enrolled through a virtual design. Cohort assignment in the prospective study relied on participant-reported clinical history from a screening survey and a study questionnaire. Mobile phlebotomists in the prospective study collected whole blood, serum and a nasopharyngeal or oropharyngeal swab from every participant. Participants in the prospective study had the option to provide additional blood draws and questionnaires over an approximately two-month period. Before DNA extraction, blood samples from the prospective study were shipped at room temperature or frozen. A word on this clone: Its antigen is unknown. Per-base quality was not reported, and no clone a single base away is much larger than it.

V was cut back by 6 bases and J by 7 bases, leaving a gap of 13 bases between them. For CDR1 and CDR2, the germline V gene lists MNHEY and SVGEGT. Taken from cysteine to phenylalanine, the CDR3 has 13 residues. The read is trimmed to its CDR3 DNA, 39 bases read in frame from base 1. The sequence was obtained from a woman aged 25 to 39 with acute COVID-19. The rearranged segments are TRBV6-2 or TRBV6-3 and TRBJ2-1, with a tentative D gene TRBD1 over 6 matching bases. Sequencing was done on a sample of PBMCs or T cells enriched from blood (not recorded which). The DNA sequence is as follows: TGTGCCAGCAGCCTACAGGGCACGAATGAGCAGTTCTTC. It codes for CASSLQGTNEQFF.